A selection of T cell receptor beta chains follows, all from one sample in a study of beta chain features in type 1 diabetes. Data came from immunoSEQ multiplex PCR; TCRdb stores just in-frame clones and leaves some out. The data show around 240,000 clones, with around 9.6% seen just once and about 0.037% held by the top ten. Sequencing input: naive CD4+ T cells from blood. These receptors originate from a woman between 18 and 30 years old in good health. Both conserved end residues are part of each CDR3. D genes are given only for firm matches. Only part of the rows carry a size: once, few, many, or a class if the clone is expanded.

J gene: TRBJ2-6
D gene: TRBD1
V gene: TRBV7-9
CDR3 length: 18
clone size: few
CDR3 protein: CASSFTGGGGTGANVLTF
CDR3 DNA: TGTGCCAGCAGCTTTACAGGGGGTGGCGGTACTGGGGCCAACGTCCTGACTTTC

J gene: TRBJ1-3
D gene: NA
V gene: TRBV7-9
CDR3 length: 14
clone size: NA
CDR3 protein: CASSSQEGGNTIYF
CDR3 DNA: TGTGCCAGCAGCTCACAGGAAGGAGGGAACACCATATATTTT

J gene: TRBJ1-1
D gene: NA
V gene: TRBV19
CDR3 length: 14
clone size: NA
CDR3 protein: CASRPRDTRTEAFF
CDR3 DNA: TGTGCCAGTAGACCCCGGGACACAAGGACTGAAGCTTTCTTT

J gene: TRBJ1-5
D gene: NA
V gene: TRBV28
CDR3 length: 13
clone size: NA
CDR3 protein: CASSFGSNQPQHF
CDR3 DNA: TGTGCCAGCAGTTTCGGGTCAAATCAGCCCCAGCATTTT

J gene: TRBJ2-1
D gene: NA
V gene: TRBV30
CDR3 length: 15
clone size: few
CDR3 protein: CAWSPIGADYNEQFF
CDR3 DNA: TGTGCCTGGAGTCCCATTGGGGCCGATTACAATGAGCAGTTCTTC

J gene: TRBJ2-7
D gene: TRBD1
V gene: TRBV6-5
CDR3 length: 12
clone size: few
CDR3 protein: CATSDRVYEQYF
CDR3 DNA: TGTGCCACCTCGGACAGGGTATACGAGCAGTACTTC

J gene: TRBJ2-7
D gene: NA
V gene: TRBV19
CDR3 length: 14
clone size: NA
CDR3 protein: CASSSNRVGGEQYF
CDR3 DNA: TGTGCCAGTAGTTCGAACAGGGTCGGTGGCGAGCAGTACTTC

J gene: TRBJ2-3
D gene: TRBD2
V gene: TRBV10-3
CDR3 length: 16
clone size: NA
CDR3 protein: CAISESAGGPPDTQYF
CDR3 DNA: TGTGCCATCAGTGAGTCGGCGGGGGGGCCCCCAGATACGCAGTATTTT

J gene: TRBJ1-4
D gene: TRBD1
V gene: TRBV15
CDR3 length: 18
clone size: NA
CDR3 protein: CATSPKGTGGRWREKLFF
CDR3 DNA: TGTGCCACCAGCCCAAAAGGGACAGGGGGAAGGTGGCGTGAAAAACTGTTTTTT

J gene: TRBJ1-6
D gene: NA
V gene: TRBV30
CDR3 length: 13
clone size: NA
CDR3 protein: CAWVSSDFSPLHF
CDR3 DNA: TGTGCCTGGGTTTCCAGTGATTTTTCACCCCTCCACTTT

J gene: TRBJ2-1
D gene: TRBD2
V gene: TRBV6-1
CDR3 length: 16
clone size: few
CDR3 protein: CASSEVAGGLGPVQFF
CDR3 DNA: TGTGCCAGCAGTGAAGTAGCGGGGGGGCTAGGTCCGGTACAGTTCTTC

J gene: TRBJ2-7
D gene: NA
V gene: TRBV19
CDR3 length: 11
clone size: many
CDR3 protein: CASSGLDEQYF
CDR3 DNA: TGTGCCAGTAGTGGGCTGGACGAGCAGTACTTC

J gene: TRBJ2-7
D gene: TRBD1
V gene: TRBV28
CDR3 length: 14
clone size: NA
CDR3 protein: CASSFGQVSYEQYF
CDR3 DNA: TGTGCCAGCAGTTTCGGACAGGTTTCCTACGAGCAGTACTTC

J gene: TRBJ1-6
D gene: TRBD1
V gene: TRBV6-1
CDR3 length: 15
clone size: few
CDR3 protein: CASSSTTGASSPLHF
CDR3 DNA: TGTGCCAGCAGTTCTACTACAGGGGCCAGTTCACCCCTCCACTTT

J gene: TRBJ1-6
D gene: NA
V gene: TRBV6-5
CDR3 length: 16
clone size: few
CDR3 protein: CASSYSRWTVDSPLHF
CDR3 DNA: TGTGCCAGCAGTTACTCTAGGTGGACAGTCGATTCACCCCTCCACTTT

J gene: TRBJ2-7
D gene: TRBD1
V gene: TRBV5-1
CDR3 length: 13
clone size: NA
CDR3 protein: CASSSGQEDEQYF
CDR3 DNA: TGCGCCAGCAGCTCTGGACAGGAGGACGAGCAGTACTTC

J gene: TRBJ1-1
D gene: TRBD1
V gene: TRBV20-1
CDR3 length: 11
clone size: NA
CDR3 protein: CSATDRAEAFF
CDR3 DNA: TGCAGTGCTACGGACAGGGCTGAAGCTTTCTTT

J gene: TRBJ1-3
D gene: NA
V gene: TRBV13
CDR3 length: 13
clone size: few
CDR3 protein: CASSPRSGNTIYF
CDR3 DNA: TGTGCCAGCAGCCCTCGTTCTGGAAACACCATATATTTT

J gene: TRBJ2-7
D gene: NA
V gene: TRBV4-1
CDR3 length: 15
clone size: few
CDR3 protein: CASSQDPGGIYEQYF
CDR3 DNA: TGCGCCAGCAGCCAAGATCCTGGCGGAATTTACGAGCAGTACTTC

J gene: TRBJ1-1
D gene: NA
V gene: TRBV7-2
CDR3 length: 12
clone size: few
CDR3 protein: CSWVWRGTEAFF
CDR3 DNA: TGTTCCTGGGTTTGGAGGGGCACTGAAGCTTTCTTT

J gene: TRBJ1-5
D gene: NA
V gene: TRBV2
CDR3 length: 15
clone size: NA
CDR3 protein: CASSEVGRLNQPQHF
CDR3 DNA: TGTGCCAGCAGTGAAGTTGGCAGGTTAAATCAGCCCCAGCATTTT

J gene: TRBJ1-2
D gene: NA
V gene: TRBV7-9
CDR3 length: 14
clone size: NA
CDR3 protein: CASSLVGGFYGYTF
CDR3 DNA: TGTGCCAGCAGCTTAGTCGGGGGGTTCTATGGCTACACCTTC

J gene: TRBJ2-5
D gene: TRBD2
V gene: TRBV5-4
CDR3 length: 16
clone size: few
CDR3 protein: CASSLDPAGVVETQYF
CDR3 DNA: TGTGCCAGCAGCTTGGACCCAGCGGGAGTGGTAGAGACCCAGTACTTC

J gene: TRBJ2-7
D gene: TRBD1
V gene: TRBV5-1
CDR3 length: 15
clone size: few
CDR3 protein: CASSSGQGVNYEQYF
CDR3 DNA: TGCGCCAGCAGCTCCGGACAGGGGGTGAACTACGAGCAGTACTTC

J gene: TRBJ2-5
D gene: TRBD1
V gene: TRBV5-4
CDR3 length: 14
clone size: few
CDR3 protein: CASSYRDREETQYF
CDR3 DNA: TGTGCCAGCAGTTATCGGGACAGGGAAGAGACCCAGTACTTC

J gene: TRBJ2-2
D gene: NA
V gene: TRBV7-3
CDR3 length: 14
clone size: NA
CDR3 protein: CASSPQTAGGELFF
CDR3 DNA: TGTGCCAGCAGCCCTCAGACAGCTGGCGGGGAGCTGTTTTTT

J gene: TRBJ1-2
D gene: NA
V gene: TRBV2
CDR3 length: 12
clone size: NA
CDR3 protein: CASSTGFYGYTF
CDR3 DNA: TGTGCCAGCAGTACAGGGTTCTATGGCTACACCTTC

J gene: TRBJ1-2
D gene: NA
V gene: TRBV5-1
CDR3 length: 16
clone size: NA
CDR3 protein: CASSLIPNAGDLGYTF
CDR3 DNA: TGCGCCAGCAGCTTAATCCCCAACGCAGGGGATCTTGGCTACACCTTC

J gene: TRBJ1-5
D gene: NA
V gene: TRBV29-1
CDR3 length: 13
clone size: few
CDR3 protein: CSISGAVNQPQHF
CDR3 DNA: TGCAGCATTTCAGGGGCGGTCAATCAGCCCCAGCATTTT

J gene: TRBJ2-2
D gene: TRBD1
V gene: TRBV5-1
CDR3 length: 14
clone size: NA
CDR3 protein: CASSTQGAGGELFF
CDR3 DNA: TGCGCCAGCAGCACGCAGGGGGCCGGCGGGGAGCTGTTTTTT

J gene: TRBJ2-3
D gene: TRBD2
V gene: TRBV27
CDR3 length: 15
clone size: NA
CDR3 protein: CASSLDLSGEGTQYF
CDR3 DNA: TGTGCCAGCAGTTTGGACCTCAGCGGGGAAGGTACGCAGTATTTT

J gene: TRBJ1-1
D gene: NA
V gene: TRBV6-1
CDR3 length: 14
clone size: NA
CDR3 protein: CASSSGTLRTEAFF
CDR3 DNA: TGTGCCAGCAGCTCCGGGACTCTTCGCACTGAAGCTTTCTTT

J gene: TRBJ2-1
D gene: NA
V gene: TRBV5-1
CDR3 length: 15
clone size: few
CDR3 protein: CASSLEPGGHNEQFF
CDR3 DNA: TGCGCCAGCAGCTTGGAGCCGGGGGGCCATAATGAGCAGTTCTTC

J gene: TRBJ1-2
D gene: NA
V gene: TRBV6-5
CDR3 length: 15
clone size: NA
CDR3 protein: CASSYSGSRDYGYTF
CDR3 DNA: TGTGCCAGCAGTTACAGTGGCTCGAGGGACTATGGCTACACCTTC

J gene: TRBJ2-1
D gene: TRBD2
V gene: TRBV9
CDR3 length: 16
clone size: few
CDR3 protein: CASSVGGLATYNEQFF
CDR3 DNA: TGTGCCAGCAGCGTAGGAGGACTAGCGACCTACAATGAGCAGTTCTTC

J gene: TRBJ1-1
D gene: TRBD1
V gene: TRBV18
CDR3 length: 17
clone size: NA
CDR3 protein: CASSPPGKGARDTEAFF
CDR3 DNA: TGTGCCAGCTCACCACCGGGAAAGGGGGCGCGGGACACTGAAGCTTTCTTT

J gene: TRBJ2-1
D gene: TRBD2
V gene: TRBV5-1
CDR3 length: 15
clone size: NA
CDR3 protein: CASSLRLAGPNEQFF
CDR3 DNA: TGCGCCAGCAGCTTGCGGCTAGCGGGTCCCAATGAGCAGTTCTTC

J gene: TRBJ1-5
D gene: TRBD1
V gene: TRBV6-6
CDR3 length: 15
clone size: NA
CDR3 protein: CASQDRAEGNQPQHF
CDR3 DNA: TGTGCCAGTCAGGACAGGGCGGAGGGTAATCAGCCCCAGCATTTT

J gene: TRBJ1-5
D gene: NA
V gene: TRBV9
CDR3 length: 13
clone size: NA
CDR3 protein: CASGRDSNQPQHF
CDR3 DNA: TGTGCCAGCGGCAGGGATAGCAATCAGCCCCAGCATTTT

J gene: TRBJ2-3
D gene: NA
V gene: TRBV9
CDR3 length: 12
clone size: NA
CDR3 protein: CASSASGDTQYF
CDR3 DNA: TGTGCCAGCAGCGCGAGCGGAGATACGCAGTATTTT

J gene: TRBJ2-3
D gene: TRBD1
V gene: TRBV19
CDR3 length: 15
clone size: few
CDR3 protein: CASSTGTGVTDTQYF
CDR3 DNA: TGTGCCAGTAGTACGGGGACAGGGGTTACAGATACGCAGTATTTT

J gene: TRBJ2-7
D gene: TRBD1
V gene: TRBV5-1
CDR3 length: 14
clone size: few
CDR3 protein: CASSGQGASYEQYF
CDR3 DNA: TGCGCCAGCAGCGGACAGGGGGCGTCCTACGAGCAGTACTTC

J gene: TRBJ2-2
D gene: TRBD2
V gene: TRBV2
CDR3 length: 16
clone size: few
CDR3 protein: CASSERSSGSTGELFF
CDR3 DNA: TGTGCCAGCAGTGAACGGTCGAGCGGGAGTACCGGGGAGCTGTTTTTT

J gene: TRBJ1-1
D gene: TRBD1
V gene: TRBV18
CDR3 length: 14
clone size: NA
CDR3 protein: CASSPGQTNTEAFF
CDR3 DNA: TGTGCCAGCTCACCGGGACAGACGAACACTGAAGCTTTCTTT

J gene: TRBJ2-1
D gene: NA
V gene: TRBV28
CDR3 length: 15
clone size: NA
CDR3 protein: CATSPPVVSYNEQFF
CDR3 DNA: TGTGCCACCTCACCCCCGGTCGTCTCCTACAATGAGCAGTTCTTC

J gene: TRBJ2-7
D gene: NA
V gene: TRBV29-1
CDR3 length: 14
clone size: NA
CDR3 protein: CSVEDRSRSYEQYF
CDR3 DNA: TGCAGCGTTGAAGATCGGAGTAGAAGTTACGAGCAGTACTTC